These 9 T cell receptor beta chains originate from one sample sequenced in a study of T cells in localized non-small cell lung cancer. The data were produced by immunoSEQ multiplex PCR, yet TCRdb's version contains in-frame clones alone and is incomplete. The table has tens of thousands of clones, more than 75% seen once. Source: peripheral blood, taken before any cancer treatment. The receptor source for this set is a male donor aged 60 or over with stage II squamous cell lung carcinoma.

The genes are TRBV10-3 and TRBJ2-3; unclear D gene. Germline CDR1 is ENHRY and CDR2 is SYGVKD. This CDR3 is built from 13 residues. The V and J ends lost 11 bases and 1 base respectively, with 13 bases between them. The CDR3 loop is CAFRPSGTDTQYF. CDR3 DNA: TGTGCCTTTAGGCCCAGCGGCACAGATACGCAGTATTTT.

The gene calls are TRBV5-1 and TRBJ1-4, with a possible D match to TRBD1 (6 bases). This CDR3 is built from 15 residues. Per germline, CDR1 SGHRS and CDR2 YFSETQ. V was trimmed by 3 bases and J by 6 bases, leaving 15 bases between them. The CDR3 DNA reads TGCGCCAGCAGCTGGCGGGCAGGGGTCGATGAAAAACTGTTTTTT. Translation gives CASSWRAGVDEKLFF.

The chain joins TRBV7-8 to TRBJ1-2; the D is unclear. Trimming shortened V by 3 bases and J by 2 bases, and 7 bases separated the two germline ends. This CDR3 has 13 residues. Germline V CDR1 and CDR2: SGHVS, FQNEAQ. This CDR3 reads CASSLTKNYGYTF. The CDR3 DNA sequence: TGTGCCAGCAGCTTGACTAAGAACTATGGCTACACCTTC.

This sequence joins TRBV6-1 and TRBJ1-4; TRBD1 agrees at 7 bases. The germline V gene has CDR1 MNHNS and CDR2 SASEGT. The CDR3 sequence is 14 residues long. After removal of 7 bases from V and 5 bases from J, the junction contained 7 bases not matched to a gene. The CDR3 DNA reads TGTGCCAGCATCTGGGGGACAGAGAATGAAAAACTGTTTTTT. Residues: CASIWGTENEKLFF.

This clone was counted between two and nine times. J is TRBJ2-1 and V is TRBV2, with TRBD2 identical over 7 bases. The CDR3 has 15 residues. Germline CDR1 and CDR2: SNHLY and FYNNEI. V trimming: 1 base; J trimming: 2 bases; junction bases outside the gene matches: 2. In DNA, the CDR3 is TGTGCCAGCAGTGAAGTGGGGGGGGCCTACAATGAGCAGTTCTTC. Encoded protein: CASSEVGGAYNEQFF.

This clone was seen only a few times. The CDR3: CATRGEGREKLFF. The CDR3 DNA reads TGTGCCACCCGGGGGGAGGGGCGCGAAAAACTGTTTTTT. The chain links TRBV27 to TRBJ1-4, with D possibly being TRBD1 (5 bases). V lost 10 bases and J 8 bases, leaving 17 bases between the germline ends. The V gene's germline CDR1 is MNHEY and CDR2 SMNVEV (reference sequence). This CDR3 has 13 residues.

This rearrangement joins TRBV19 to TRBJ2-1; D is uncertain. CDR1 and CDR2 from the germline V gene are LNHDA and SQIVND (reference sequence). The CDR3 has 13 residues. The V end lost 1 base, the J end lost 5 bases, and 6 bases lay between the germline ends. CDR3 bases: TGTGCCAGTAGTATAGGACCCAACAATGAGCAGTTCTTC. Translated, it gives CASSIGPNNEQFF.

The V gene is TRBV9, the J gene TRBJ1-1; 12 nucleotides align to TRBD1. CDR3 length equals 19 residues. Germline trimming cut 4 bases from V and 3 bases from J; bases unmatched to any gene: 16. Germline lookup yields CDR1 SGDLS and CDR2 YYNGEE. DNA for the CDR3: TGTGCCAGCAGCTCACCGGGACAGGGGGCCAGAGAGGTGGACACTGAAGCTTTCTTT. This sequence encodes CASSSPGQGAREVDTEAFF.

The genes are TRBV4-1 and TRBJ1-2; D is uncertain. The V gene's germline CDR1 is MGHRA and CDR2 YSYEKL. The CDR3 is 14 residues long. V dropped 1 base and J dropped 2 bases, with 8 bases sitting between them. The CDR3 spells CASSQAISNYGYTF. CDR3 DNA sequence: TGCGCCAGCAGCCAAGCTATCTCAAACTATGGCTACACCTTC.